The clone carrying this TCR beta chain was counted once. Its antigen is as yet unknown. This sample is part of a study of shared clonotypes between healthy human individuals. Turning to the study itself: Samples came from a couple of female and three male donors aged 18 to 49.

Findings of the study overall: The authors sampled blood alone, and tissue repertoires likely differ.

The genomic DNA of each subset was split evenly across several immunoSEQ plates. Sorted-subset replicate PCRs used 200 ng DNA, approximately 27,000 T cell genomes. TCRdb keeps only in-frame clones here, not all; method: immunoSEQ multiplex PCR. The data hold 2 million to 2.5 million clones, with nearly 97% observed a single time. V lost 4 bases and J 0 bases, leaving 17 bases between the germline ends. The CDR3 contains 16 residues. CDR1 GTSNPN and CDR2 SVGIG come from the germline V gene (reference sequence). Specimen: naive CD4+ T cells sorted from blood. Regarding subset: CD45RA+ positively selected. This rearrangement joins TRBV30 to TRBJ2-3; perhaps TRBD2 as D (6 bases). The source is a man younger than 30 in good health. CDR3 nucleotides: TGTGCCTGGAAACCACTGGGACTTACAAGCACAGATACGCAGTATTTT. It yields the protein CAWKPLGLTSTDTQYF.